This T cell receptor (beta chain) was sequenced for a study of control samples from healthy donors and cancer patients. The repertoire was sequenced with immunoSEQ multiplex PCR; TCRdb's copy has only in-frame clones and lacks some. In the table there are under 95,000 clones, 84% of which are singletons. The V gene end was trimmed by 0 bases and the J gene end by 3 bases; junction bases not matched to a gene: 4. Germline V gene lookup returns CDR1 MNHEY and CDR2 SVGAGI. This CDR3 is 16 amino acids long. The TCR originated in a man aged 50-60 years in good health. The chain is built from TRBV6-5 and TRBJ2-2, with 7 positions matching TRBD1. Sequenced: blood. The CDR3 protein is CASSYSGTADTGELFF. The CDR3, as DNA: TGTGCCAGCAGTTACTCCGGGACAGCGGACACCGGGGAGCTGTTTTTT.